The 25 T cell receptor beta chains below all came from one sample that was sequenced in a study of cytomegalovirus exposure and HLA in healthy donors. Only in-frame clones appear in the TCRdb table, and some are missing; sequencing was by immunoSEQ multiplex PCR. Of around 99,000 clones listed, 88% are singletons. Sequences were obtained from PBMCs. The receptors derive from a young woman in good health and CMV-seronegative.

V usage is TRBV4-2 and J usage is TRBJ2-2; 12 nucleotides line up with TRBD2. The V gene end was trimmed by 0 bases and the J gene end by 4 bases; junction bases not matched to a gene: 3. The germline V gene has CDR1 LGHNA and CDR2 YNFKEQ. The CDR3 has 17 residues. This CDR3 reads CASSQERGLAGTGELFF. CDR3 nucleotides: TGTGCCAGCAGCCAAGAAAGGGGACTAGCGGGCACCGGGGAGCTGTTTTTT.

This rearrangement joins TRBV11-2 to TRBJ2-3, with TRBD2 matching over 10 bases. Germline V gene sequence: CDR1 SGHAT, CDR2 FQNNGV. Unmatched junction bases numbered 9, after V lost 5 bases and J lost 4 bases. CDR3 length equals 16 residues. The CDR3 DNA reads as TGTGCCAGCAGCGACCCCGGGACTAGCGACCCAGATACGCAGTATTTT. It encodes CASSDPGTSDPDTQYF.

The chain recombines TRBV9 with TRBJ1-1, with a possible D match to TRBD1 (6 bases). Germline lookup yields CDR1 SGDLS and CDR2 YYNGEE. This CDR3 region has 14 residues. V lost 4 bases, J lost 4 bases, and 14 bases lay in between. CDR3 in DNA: TGTGCCAGCAGCCCTTACAGGGTTGGCACTGAAGCTTTCTTT. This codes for CASSPYRVGTEAFF. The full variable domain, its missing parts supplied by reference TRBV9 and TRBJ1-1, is DSGVTQTPKHLITATGQRVTLRCSPRSGDLSVYWYQQSLDQGLQFLIQYYNGEERAKGNILERFSAQQFPDLHSELNLSSLELGDSALYFCASSPYRVGTEAFFGQGTRLTVV.

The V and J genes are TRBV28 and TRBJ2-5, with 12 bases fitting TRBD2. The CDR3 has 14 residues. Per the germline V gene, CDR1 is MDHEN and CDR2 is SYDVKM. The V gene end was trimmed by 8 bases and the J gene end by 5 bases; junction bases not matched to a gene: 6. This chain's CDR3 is CASVTSGGLETQYF. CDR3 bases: TGTGCCAGCGTGACTAGCGGGGGCCTGGAGACCCAGTACTTC.

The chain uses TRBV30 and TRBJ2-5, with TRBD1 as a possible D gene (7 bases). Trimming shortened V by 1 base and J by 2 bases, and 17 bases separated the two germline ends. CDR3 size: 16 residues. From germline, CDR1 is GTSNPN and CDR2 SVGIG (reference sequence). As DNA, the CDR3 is TGTGCCTGGAGTGGGAGGGGGCCGGGGCGTCAAGAGACCCAGTACTTC. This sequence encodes CAWSGRGPGRQETQYF.

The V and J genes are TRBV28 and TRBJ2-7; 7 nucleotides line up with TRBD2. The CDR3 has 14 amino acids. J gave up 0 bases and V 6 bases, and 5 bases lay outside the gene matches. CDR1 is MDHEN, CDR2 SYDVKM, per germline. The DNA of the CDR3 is TGTGCCAGCAGCGTTAGCGGGTTCTCCTACGAGCAGTACTTC. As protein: CASSVSGFSYEQYF.

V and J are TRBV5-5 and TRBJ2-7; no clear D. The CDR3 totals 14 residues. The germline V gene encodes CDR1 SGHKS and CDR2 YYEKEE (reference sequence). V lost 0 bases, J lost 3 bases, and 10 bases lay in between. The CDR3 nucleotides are TGTGCCAGCAGCTTGGCCGGTCCTGTCTACGAGCAGTACTTC. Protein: CASSLAGPVYEQYF.

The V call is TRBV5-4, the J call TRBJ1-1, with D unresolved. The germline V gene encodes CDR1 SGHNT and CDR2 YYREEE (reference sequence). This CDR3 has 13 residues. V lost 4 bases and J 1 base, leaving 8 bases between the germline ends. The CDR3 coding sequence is TGTGCCAGCAGCCTGACGGGGAACACTGAAGCTTTCTTT. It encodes CASSLTGNTEAFF.

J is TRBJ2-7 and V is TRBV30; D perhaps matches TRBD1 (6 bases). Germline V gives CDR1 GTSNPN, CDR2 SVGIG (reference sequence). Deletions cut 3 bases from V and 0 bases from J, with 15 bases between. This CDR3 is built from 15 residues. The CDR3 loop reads CAWSPGQLGSYEQYF. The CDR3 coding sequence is TGTGCCTGGAGCCCCGGACAGCTAGGCTCCTACGAGCAGTACTTC.

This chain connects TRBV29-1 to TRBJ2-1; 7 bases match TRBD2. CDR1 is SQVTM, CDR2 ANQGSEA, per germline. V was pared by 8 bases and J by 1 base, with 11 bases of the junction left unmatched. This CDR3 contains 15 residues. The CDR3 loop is CSLIGGGSSYNEQFF. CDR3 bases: TGCAGCCTGATTGGGGGGGGGAGTTCCTACAATGAGCAGTTCTTC.

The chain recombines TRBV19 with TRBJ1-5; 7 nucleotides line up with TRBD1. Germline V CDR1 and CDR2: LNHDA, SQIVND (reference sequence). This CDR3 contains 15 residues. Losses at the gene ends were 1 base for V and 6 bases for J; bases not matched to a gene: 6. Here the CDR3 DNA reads TGTGCCAGTAGTATAGGACAGGGTATCAGTCAGCCCCAGCATTTT. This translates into CASSIGQGISQPQHF.

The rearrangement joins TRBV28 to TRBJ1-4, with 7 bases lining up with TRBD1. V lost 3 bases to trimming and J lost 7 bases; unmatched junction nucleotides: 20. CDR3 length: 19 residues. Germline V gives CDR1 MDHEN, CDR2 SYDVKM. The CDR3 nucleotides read TGTGCCAGCAGTTTGTTGGACCTCAGGGGGAAAGGGCATGGTGAAAAACTGTTTTTT. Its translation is CASSLLDLRGKGHGEKLFF.

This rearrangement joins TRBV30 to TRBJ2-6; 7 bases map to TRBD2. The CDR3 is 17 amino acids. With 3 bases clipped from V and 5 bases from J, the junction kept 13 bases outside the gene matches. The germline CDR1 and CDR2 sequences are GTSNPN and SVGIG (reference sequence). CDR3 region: CAWRGWEGRRRANVLTF. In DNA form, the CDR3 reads TGTGCCTGGAGGGGCTGGGAGGGGAGAAGGAGGGCCAACGTCCTGACTTTC.

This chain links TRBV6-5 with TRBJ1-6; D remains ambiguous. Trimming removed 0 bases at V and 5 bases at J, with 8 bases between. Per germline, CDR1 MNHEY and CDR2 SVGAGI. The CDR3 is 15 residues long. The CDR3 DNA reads TGTGCCAGCAGTTACTCGCTGGGAGATAATTCACCCCTCCACTTT. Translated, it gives CASSYSLGDNSPLHF.

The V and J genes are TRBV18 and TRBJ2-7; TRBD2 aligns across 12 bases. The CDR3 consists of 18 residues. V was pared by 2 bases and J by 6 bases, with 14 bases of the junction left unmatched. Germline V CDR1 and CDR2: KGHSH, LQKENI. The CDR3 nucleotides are TGTGCCAGCTCACCAAACTATCTTCTGACTAGCGGGAGTCCCGAGCAGTACTTC. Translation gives CASSPNYLLTSGSPEQYF.

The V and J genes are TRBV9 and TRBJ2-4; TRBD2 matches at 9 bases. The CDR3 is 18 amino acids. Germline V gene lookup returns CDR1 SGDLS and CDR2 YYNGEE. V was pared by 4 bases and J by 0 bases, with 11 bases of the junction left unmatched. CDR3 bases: TGTGCCAGCAGCCCGACTAGCGGTGTTGGACTAGCCAAAAACATTCAGTACTTC. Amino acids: CASSPTSGVGLAKNIQYF. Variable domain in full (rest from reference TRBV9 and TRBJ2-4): DSGVTQTPKHLITATGQRVTLRCSPRSGDLSVYWYQQSLDQGLQFLIQYYNGEERAKGNILERFSAQQFPDLHSELNLSSLELGDSALYFCASSPTSGVGLAKNIQYFGAGTRLSVL.

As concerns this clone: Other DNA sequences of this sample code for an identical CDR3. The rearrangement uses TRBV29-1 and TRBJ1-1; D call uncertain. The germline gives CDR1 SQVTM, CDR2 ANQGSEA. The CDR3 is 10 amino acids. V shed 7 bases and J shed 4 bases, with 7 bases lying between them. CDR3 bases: TGCAGCGGAGTAGTCACTGAAGCTTTCTTT. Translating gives CSGVVTEAFF.

CDR3 sequence reads: CASSWTSGNELYNEQFF. In nucleotides, the CDR3 is TGTGCCAGCAGCTGGACTAGCGGGAACGAACTCTACAATGAGCAGTTCTTC. The chain couples TRBV11-2 to TRBJ2-1, with TRBD2 identical over 12 bases. Looked up from germline, CDR1 is SGHAT and CDR2 is FQNNGV. This CDR3 spans 17 amino acids. Unmatched junction bases numbered 7, after V lost 4 bases and J lost 3 bases.

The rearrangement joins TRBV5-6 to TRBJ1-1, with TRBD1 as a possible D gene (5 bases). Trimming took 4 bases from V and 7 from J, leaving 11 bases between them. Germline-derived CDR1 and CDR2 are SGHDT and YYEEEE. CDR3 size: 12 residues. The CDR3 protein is CASSLRTLEAFF. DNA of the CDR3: TGTGCCAGCAGCCTACGGACACTTGAAGCTTTCTTT.

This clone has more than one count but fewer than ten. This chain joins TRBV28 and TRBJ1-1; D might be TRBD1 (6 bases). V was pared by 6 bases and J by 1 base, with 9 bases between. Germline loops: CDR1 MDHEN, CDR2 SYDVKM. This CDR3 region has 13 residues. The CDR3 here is CASRPQGNTEAFF. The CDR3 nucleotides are TGTGCCAGCAGGCCACAGGGGAACACTGAAGCTTTCTTT.

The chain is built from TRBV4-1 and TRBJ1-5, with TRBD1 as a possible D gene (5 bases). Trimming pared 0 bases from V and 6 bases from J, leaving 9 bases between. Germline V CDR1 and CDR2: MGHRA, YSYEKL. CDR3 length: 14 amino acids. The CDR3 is CASSQEGRAQPQHF. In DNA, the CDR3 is TGCGCCAGCAGCCAAGAGGGCAGGGCTCAGCCCCAGCATTTT.

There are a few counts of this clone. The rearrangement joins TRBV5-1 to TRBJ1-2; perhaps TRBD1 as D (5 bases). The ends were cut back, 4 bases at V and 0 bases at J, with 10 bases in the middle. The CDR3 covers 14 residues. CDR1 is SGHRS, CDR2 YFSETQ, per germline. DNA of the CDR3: TGCGCCAGCAGCCCCTCGGGGGCTAACTATGGCTACACCTTC. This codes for CASSPSGANYGYTF.

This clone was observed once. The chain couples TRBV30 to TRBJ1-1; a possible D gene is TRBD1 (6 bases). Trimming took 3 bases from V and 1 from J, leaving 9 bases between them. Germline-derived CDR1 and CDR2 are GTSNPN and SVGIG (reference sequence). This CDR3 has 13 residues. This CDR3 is CAWSRGPNTEAFF. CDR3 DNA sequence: TGTGCCTGGAGCAGGGGACCGAACACTGAAGCTTTCTTT.

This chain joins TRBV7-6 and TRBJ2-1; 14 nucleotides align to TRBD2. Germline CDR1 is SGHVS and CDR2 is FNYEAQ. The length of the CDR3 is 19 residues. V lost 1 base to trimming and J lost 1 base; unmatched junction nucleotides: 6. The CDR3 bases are TGTGCCAGCAGCTTAGGCGGGACTAGCGGGAGTGGGTCCTACAATGAGCAGTTCTTC. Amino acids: CASSLGGTSGSGSYNEQFF.

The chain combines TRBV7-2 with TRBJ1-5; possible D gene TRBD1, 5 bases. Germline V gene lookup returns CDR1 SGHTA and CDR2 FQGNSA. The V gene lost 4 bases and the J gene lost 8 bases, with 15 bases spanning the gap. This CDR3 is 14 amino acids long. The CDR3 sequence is CASSYGGGNEPQHF. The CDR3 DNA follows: TGTGCCAGCAGCTATGGGGGGGGAAATGAGCCCCAGCATTTT.